Presented here are 15 T cell receptor beta chains from one specimen sequenced in a study of identical twins. MiXCR, run by TCRdb on the 5' RACE reads, gives a single entry per CDR3 protein. The profile shows 450,000 or so distinct CDR3 sequences, approximately 15% of them singletons. The same sample was also studied in work on yellow fever vaccine responses in identical twins.

Sample: CD4+ T cells sorted from blood. These receptors were taken from a woman aged 18-29 years in good health.

This sequence joins TRBV4-2 and TRBJ1-2, with 9 bases fitting TRBD1. V lost 1 base and J lost 4; bases outside the gene matches: 7. The CDR3 length is 16 residues. Germline CDR1 LGHNA, CDR2 YNFKEQ. CDR3 protein: CASSQVPQGASYGYTF. Here the CDR3 DNA reads TGTGCCAGCAGCCAAGTTCCACAGGGGGCAAGCTATGGCTACACCTTC.

There are many counts of this clonotype. The chain uses TRBV29-1 and TRBJ2-5, with D possibly called TRBD1 or TRBD2 (6 bases each). Trimming took off 6 bases at V and 2 bases at J, with 13 bases between the two ends. Germline CDR1 and CDR2: SQVTM and ANQGSEA. The CDR3 has 13 residues. In DNA form, the CDR3 reads TGCAGCGTCCGCGGGACAATTCAAGAGACCCAGTACTTC. Translating gives CSVRGTIQETQYF.

A few counts support this clonotype. This chain uses TRBV20-1 with TRBJ2-2; TRBD1 is a possible D gene (5 bases). The CDR3 has 15 amino acids. Trimming removed 0 bases from V and 5 bases from J, with 13 bases in between. Germline lookup yields CDR1 DFQATT and CDR2 SNEGSKA (reference sequence). The CDR3 sequence is CSARDSGRATGELFF. The CDR3 nucleotides are TGCAGTGCTAGAGATTCTGGCAGGGCAACCGGGGAGCTGTTTTTT.

The chain recombines TRBV28 with TRBJ2-7; D is possibly TRBD2 (5 bases). The CDR3 is made up of 15 amino acids. Germline CDR1 is MDHEN and CDR2 is SYDVKM. V was pared by 4 bases and J by 3 bases, with 16 bases between. In DNA, the CDR3 is TGTGCCAGCAGTTCCCCCCGGGGAGTAGGCTACGAGCAGTACTTC. It translates to CASSSPRGVGYEQYF.

This clonotype was observed a handful of times. The genes are TRBV5-1 and TRBJ2-7; 10 positions match TRBD2. The length of the CDR3 is 18 residues. Unmatched junction bases numbered 9, after V lost 0 bases and J lost 0 bases. The V gene's germline CDR1 is SGHRS and CDR2 YFSETQ. CDR3 protein: CASSLDASGGFSSYEQYF. The CDR3 DNA follows: TGCGCCAGCAGCTTGGATGCTAGCGGGGGATTTAGCTCCTACGAGCAGTACTTC.

Many counts were recorded for this clonotype. The chain employs TRBV6-4 and TRBJ2-3; 7 bases agree with TRBD1. This CDR3 is built from 15 residues. The germline V gene encodes CDR1 MRHNA and CDR2 SNTAGT. Trimming took 6 bases from V and 1 from J; bases not matched to a gene: 7. CDR3 bases: TGTGCCAGCAGCGCGACAGGGTCCGGCACAGATACGCAGTATTTT. Translation gives CASSATGSGTDTQYF.

The chain has TRBV5-5 and TRBJ2-2, with D perhaps TRBD1 (6 bases). Between the trimmed V and J ends, which lost 4 bases and 5 bases, there was a span of 15 bases. The CDR3 is made up of 15 amino acids. CDR1 and CDR2 from the germline V gene are SGHKS and YYEKEE (reference sequence). CDR3 sequence: CASSHVGGQTGELFF. For the CDR3, the DNA is TGTGCCAGCAGCCACGTAGGGGGTCAGACCGGGGAGCTGTTTTTT.

This clonotype was seen repeatedly, ten times or more. The chain has TRBV20-1 and TRBJ1-5, with 9 bases fitting TRBD1. Trimming took 5 bases from V and 5 from J; bases not matched to a gene: 10. The germline gives CDR1 DFQATT, CDR2 SNEGSKA (reference sequence). The CDR3 totals 15 residues. CDR3 region: CSALPGTGSYQPQHF. The CDR3 DNA reads as TGCAGTGCTCTCCCTGGGACAGGGTCTTATCAGCCCCAGCATTTT.

This chain joins TRBV3-1 and TRBJ2-2; D is possibly TRBD1 or TRBD2 (5 bases each). Germline CDR1 LGHDT, CDR2 YNNKEL (reference sequence). CDR3 length: 15 amino acids. The V gene lost 1 base and the J gene lost 4 bases, with 10 bases spanning the gap. CDR3 DNA: TGTGCCAGCAGCCAAGTTCCGGGACGCACCGGGGAGCTGTTTTTT. Protein sequence: CASSQVPGRTGELFF.

A few counts support this clonotype. The rearrangement joins TRBV6-1 to TRBJ2-3; either TRBD1 or TRBD2 may fit D (5 bases each). The CDR3 totals 14 residues. The V gene's germline CDR1 is MNHNS and CDR2 SASEGT. V lost 6 bases and J 7 bases, leaving 17 bases between the germline ends. CDR3 in amino acids: CASSPWGTPNTQYF. CDR3 sequence (DNA): TGTGCCAGCAGCCCATGGGGGACCCCCAATACGCAGTATTTT.

This clonotype was seen repeatedly, ten times or more. V and J are TRBV29-1 and TRBJ2-1; TRBD1 matches at 7 bases. CDR1 is SQVTM and CDR2 is ANQGSEA in the germline V gene. With V trimmed by 8 bases and J by 4 bases, 5 bases remained unmatched. The CDR3 is made up of 12 amino acids. As DNA, the CDR3 is TGCAGCACCCGGGACAGTTACAATGAGCAGTTCTTC. This gives the protein CSTRDSYNEQFF.

This clonotype has a handful of counts. V is TRBV11-1 and J is TRBJ2-2; 8 bases map to TRBD2. Germline CDR1 reads SGHAT; CDR2 reads FQDESV (reference sequence). J lost 5 bases, V lost 5 bases, and 16 bases had no gene match. The CDR3 extends over 18 amino acids. The CDR3 DNA reads TGTGCCAGCAGCCCCGCCAGGAGCGGGGGTTCCGGAACCGGGGAGCTGTTTTTT. It codes for CASSPARSGGSGTGELFF.

This clonotype has only a few counts. The V call is TRBV4-3, the J call TRBJ1-2; D not certain. Germline values: CDR1 LGHNA, CDR2 YSLEER. This CDR3 region has 13 residues. V was shortened by 0 bases and J by 4 bases, with 6 bases between the two germline ends. The CDR3 sequence: CASSQDNGYGYTF. Written as DNA, the CDR3 is TGCGCCAGCAGCCAAGATAATGGCTATGGCTACACCTTC.

Ten or more counts support this clonotype. CDR3 DNA: TGCAGCGTTGAAAGAGGGGGCACGGGAACAGATACGCAGTATTTT. Translated: CSVERGGTGTDTQYF. The chain couples TRBV29-1 to TRBJ2-3; 7 bases are shared with TRBD1. Germline CDR1 SQVTM, CDR2 ANQGSEA. This CDR3 is built from 15 residues. Losses at the gene ends were 2 bases for V and 3 bases for J; bases not matched to a gene: 8.

V gene TRBV11-2 combines with J gene TRBJ1-3; no definite D call. Per germline, CDR1 SGHAT and CDR2 FQNNGV. This CDR3 is 18 amino acids long. Trimming shortened V by 4 bases and J by 0 bases, and 19 bases separated the two germline ends. The CDR3 is CASSSTPYIDDSGNTIYF. In DNA form, the CDR3 reads TGTGCCAGCAGCTCCACCCCCTATATAGACGACTCTGGAAACACCATATATTTT.